A single sample is the source of the 20 T cell receptor beta chains below, sequenced in a study of T cell changes during pregnancy in multiple sclerosis. TCRdb keeps only in-frame clones here, not all; method: immunoSEQ multiplex PCR. This sample yields some 38,000 clones, of which about nine tenths are seen a single time; 0.45% to 0.55% belongs to the top ten. The sample was CD4+ T cells from peripheral blood mononuclear cells, taken in the third trimester of pregnancy. Source of these receptors: a female donor in good health, enrolled as a control in a pregnancy study.

This chain uses TRBV7-8 with TRBJ2-7, with D tentatively TRBD2 (5 bases). The CDR3 is 14 residues long. The V end was cut by 3 bases, the J end by 4 bases, with 13 bases between. Germline V gene lookup returns CDR1 SGHVS and CDR2 FQNEAQ. CDR3 region: CASSLGEMGYEQYF. CDR3 nucleotide sequence: TGTGCCAGCAGCTTGGGAGAGATGGGGTACGAGCAGTACTTC.

V gene TRBV10-1 combines with J gene TRBJ2-7, with unresolved D. CDR3 length equals 14 residues. V lost 5 bases, J lost 0 bases, and 11 bases lay in between. The germline V gene has CDR1 WNHNN and CDR2 SYGVQD (reference sequence). This CDR3 reads CASSPHHNSYEQYF. CDR3 coding DNA: TGCGCCAGCAGTCCTCACCACAACTCCTACGAGCAGTACTTC.

V is TRBV5-4 and J is TRBJ2-1, with 11 bases lining up with TRBD1. V lost 4 bases, J lost 4 bases, and 4 bases stayed unmatched. This CDR3 region has 15 residues. Germline CDR1 reads SGHNT; CDR2 reads YYREEE (reference sequence). The CDR3 DNA reads TGTGCCAGCAGCCGCGGACAGGGGGCTTACAATGAGCAGTTCTTC. It is translated as CASSRGQGAYNEQFF.

By sample fraction, this clone is medium-sized. Because the CDR3's place on the DNA is in doubt, the DNA is left out and the CDR3 is given as listed by TCRdb. The rearrangement links TRBV30 to TRBJ2-3; the DNA was not compared with TRBD2, the D call given in the table. The CDR3 is 12 residues long, counting both termini. CDR1 and CDR2 (germline): GTSNPN, SVGIG (reference sequence). The CDR3 spells CAWSVAGGTAYF.

This sequence joins TRBV11-3 and TRBJ2-3, with D maybe TRBD2 (5 bases). Germline CDR1 SGHNT, CDR2 YENEEA. V was pared by 4 bases and J by 1 base, with 9 bases between. This CDR3 has 14 amino acids. The CDR3 DNA reads TGTGCCAGCAGCTCCAGGACTGGCACAGATACGCAGTATTTT. This codes for CASSSRTGTDTQYF. The full variable domain, with the rest looked up from reference TRBV11-3 and TRBJ2-3, is EAGVVQSPRYKIIEKKQPVAFWCNPISGHNTLYWYLQNLGQGPELLIRYENEEAVDDSQLPKDRFSAERLKGVDSTLKIQPAELGDSAVYLCASSSRTGTDTQYFGPGTRLTVL.

The chain combines TRBV29-1 with TRBJ2-1; D gene uncertain. Germline-derived CDR1 and CDR2 are SQVTM and ANQGSEA. Trimming removed 0 bases from V and 7 bases from J, with 10 bases in between. This CDR3 comprises 13 residues. In nucleotides, the CDR3 is TGCAGCGTTGAAGAACACGCCAAAAATGAGCAGTTCTTC. Its protein is CSVEEHAKNEQFF.

This clone was seen more than once but under ten times. This rearrangement joins TRBV30 to TRBJ1-1; no definite D call. The germline CDR1 and CDR2 sequences are GTSNPN and SVGIG (reference sequence). The length of the CDR3 is 11 residues. The V gene lost 0 bases and the J gene lost 11 bases, with 10 bases spanning the gap. The DNA of the CDR3 is TGTGCCTGGAGTGTGTACAATTTGGCTTTCTTT. Amino acids: CAWSVYNLAFF. Full variable domain (remainder filled in from reference TRBV30 and TRBJ1-1): SQTIHQWPATLVQPVGSPLSLECTVEGTSNPNLYWYRQAAGRGLQLLFYSVGIGQISSEVPQNLSASRPQDRQFILSSKKLLLSDSGFYLCAWSVYNLAFFGQGTRLTVV.

J is TRBJ2-7 and V is TRBV6-1; TRBD2 matches 9 bases. The ends lost 7 bases at V and 5 bases at J; junction bases unmatched: 12. CDR1 and CDR2 (germline): MNHNS, SASEGT. This CDR3 is 15 amino acids long. The CDR3 coding sequence is TGTGCCAGCACCACCGGGACTAGCACTTCCCACGAGCAGTACTTC. Encoded protein: CASTTGTSTSHEQYF.

The CDR3 protein is CAWSEGRAVNYGYTF. Written as DNA, the CDR3 is TGTGCCTGGAGTGAGGGCAGGGCGGTCAACTATGGCTACACCTTC. The chain recombines TRBV30 with TRBJ1-2; TRBD1 is a possible D gene (5 bases). Germline CDR1 and CDR2: GTSNPN and SVGIG (reference sequence). Trimming took off 1 base at V and 2 bases at J, with 14 bases between the two ends. This CDR3 contains 15 residues. Complete variable domain (other parts from reference TRBV30 and TRBJ1-2): SQTIHQWPATLVQPVGSPLSLECTVEGTSNPNLYWYRQAAGRGLQLLFYSVGIGQISSEVPQNLSASRPQDRQFILSSKKLLLSDSGFYLCAWSEGRAVNYGYTFGSGTRLTVV.

V is TRBV2 and J is TRBJ2-2; 7 nucleotides match TRBD1. There are 13 residues in the CDR3. Unmatched junction bases numbered 6, after V lost 7 bases and J lost 7 bases. Germline-derived CDR1 and CDR2 are SNHLY and FYNNEI. The CDR3 DNA sequence: TGTGCCAGCAACCAGGGGGTATTCGGGGAGCTGTTTTTT. Encoded protein: CASNQGVFGELFF.

The chain couples TRBV2 to TRBJ2-5; unclear D gene. The CDR3 loop spans 14 amino acids. CDR1 and CDR2 from the germline V gene are SNHLY and FYNNEI. V was clipped by 10 bases and J by 1 base, with 16 bases between them. CDR3 nucleotides: TGTGCCACCACCCGCTTGGAGTTCCAAGAGACCCAGTACTTC. As protein: CATTRLEFQETQYF. Full variable domain (rest looked up from reference TRBV2 and TRBJ2-5): EPEVTQTPSHQVTQMGQEVILRCVPISNHLYFYWYRQILGQKVEFLVSFYNNEISEKSEIFDDQFSVERPDGSNFTLKIRSTKLEDSAMYFCATTRLEFQETQYFGPGTRLLVL.

The gene calls are TRBV15 and TRBJ2-7; 9 bases align to TRBD1. V was clipped by 1 base and J by 1 base; unmatched bases: 2. The CDR3 extends over 15 amino acids. CDR1 is LNHNV and CDR2 is YYDKDF in the germline V gene (reference sequence). CDR3 in amino acids: CATSRAGTGSYEQYF. CDR3 coding DNA: TGTGCCACCAGCAGAGCAGGGACAGGGTCCTACGAGCAGTACTTC.

J is TRBJ1-2 and V is TRBV6-5; a possible D gene is TRBD1 (6 bases). This CDR3 has 16 residues. Germline V gene data show CDR1 as MNHEY and CDR2 as SVGAGI. V lost 2 bases, J lost 8 bases, and 21 bases lay in between. Written as DNA, the CDR3 is TGTGCCAGCAGTTACCGCAAGTGGGACATGAGGGGGGGCTACACCTTC. Its protein product is CASSYRKWDMRGGYTF.

The V and J genes are TRBV18 and TRBJ2-1; 7 nucleotides align to TRBD2. This CDR3 spans 14 amino acids. Germline V CDR1 and CDR2: KGHSH, LQKENI. Trimming took 3 bases from V and 4 from J; bases not matched to a gene: 3. Here the CDR3 reads CASSPGTNYNEQFF. CDR3 nucleotides: TGTGCCAGCTCACCCGGGACTAATTACAATGAGCAGTTCTTC.

J is TRBJ2-3 and V is TRBV10-1; no clear D gene. This CDR3 region has 15 residues. Germline V gives CDR1 WNHNN, CDR2 SYGVQD (reference sequence). The V gene lost 0 bases and the J gene lost 3 bases, with 10 bases spanning the gap. CDR3 in DNA: TGCGCCAGCAGTGAGTCGAATCCTAGTACAGATACGCAGTATTTT. Translating it yields CASSESNPSTDTQYF.

Note on this clone: Other DNA sequences of this sample code for an identical CDR3. V and J are TRBV29-1 and TRBJ1-1; weak D call: TRBD1 (5 bases). This CDR3 contains 11 residues. Looked up from germline, CDR1 is SQVTM and CDR2 is ANQGSEA. The germline V and J ends were trimmed by 7 bases and 1 base, with 7 bases remaining between them. CDR3 sequence (DNA): TGCAGCGCGACAGAGAACACTGAAGCTTTCTTT. Protein sequence: CSATENTEAFF.

This clone was observed once. The rearrangement links TRBV5-4 to TRBJ2-6; D is perhaps TRBD2 (6 bases). This CDR3 comprises 16 residues. Per germline, CDR1 SGHNT and CDR2 YYREEE (reference sequence). V gave up 3 bases and J gave up 0 bases, with 10 bases separating them. CDR3 protein: CASSSGGDSGANVLTF. The CDR3 nucleotides read TGTGCCAGCAGCTCGGGCGGGGACTCTGGGGCCAACGTCCTGACTTTC.

V is TRBV27 and J is TRBJ2-1, with D tentatively TRBD2 (6 bases). The CDR3 spans 14 residues. V lost 3 bases and J lost 3, with 9 bases in between. From germline, CDR1 is MNHEY and CDR2 SMNVEV (reference sequence). CDR3 residues: CASSFWRDYNEQFF. The CDR3, as DNA: TGTGCCAGCAGTTTTTGGCGGGACTACAATGAGCAGTTCTTC.

This sequence joins TRBV28 and TRBJ2-1; 9 bases fit TRBD1. J gave up 3 bases and V 4 bases, and 10 bases lay outside the gene matches. Germline V CDR1 and CDR2: MDHEN, SYDVKM. The CDR3 extends over 17 amino acids. CDR3 loop: CASSSALGQGGYNEQFF. CDR3 nucleotide sequence: TGTGCCAGCAGTTCTGCCCTGGGACAGGGAGGCTACAATGAGCAGTTCTTC.

V gene TRBV6-6 combines with J gene TRBJ2-1, with 13 bases aligning to TRBD2. The CDR3 sequence is 15 residues long. Germline V gene data show CDR1 as MNHNY and CDR2 as SVGAGI (reference sequence). V lost 6 bases, J lost 6 bases, and 5 bases stayed unmatched. The CDR3 sequence is CASSELAGGGNEQFF. The CDR3, as DNA: TGTGCCAGCAGCGAACTAGCGGGAGGGGGCAATGAGCAGTTCTTC.